The 3 T cell receptor beta chains presented below share a single source sample, sequenced in a study of molecular identifiers for immune sequencing clone quantification (dated by TCRdb to the late 2010s). The library was prepared using PCR. Sequencing relied on an Illumina HiSeq 4000. Clones were called with MiXCR by TCRdb after fastp trimmed the public reads at Q25, and only in-frame beta chains were retained. Identical CDR3 proteins give one entry, which carries the most common genes and DNA. Counted in this sample were more than 300,000 distinct CDR3 sequences; about 22% of them appeared once. The ten largest clonotypes hold under 0.95% of the sample. Sequences were obtained from naive CD8+ T cells from blood, with Jurkat cell RNA spiked in. This specimen's cell subset or site label, per the study, means: FACS-sorted CD8+CD4-CCR7+CD45RA+ naive T cells. These receptors were obtained from a human donor in good health. Some libraries in this study had Jurkat cell RNA spiked in.

Concerning this clonotype itself: An end of the junction does not agree with germline; a read error may underlie this. The chain joins TRBV6-2 or TRBV6-3 to TRBJ2-3; TRBD1 is a possible D gene (5 bases). CDR1 and CDR2 (germline): MNHEY, SVGEGT. The CDR3 length is 15 residues. The DNA for the CDR3 is TGTGCCAGCAGTTATATTCCAGGGATCACAGATATGCAGTATTTT. Amino acid sequence: CASSYIPGITDMQYF.

This clonotype was seen at least ten times. The rearrangement joins TRBV7-2 to TRBJ2-1; D ambiguous. The CDR3 is 16 residues long. Germline V lookup: CDR1 SGHTA, CDR2 FQGNSA. Trimming took 5 bases from V and 0 from J, leaving 14 bases between them. Written as DNA, the CDR3 is TGTGCCAGCAGCCCGCACCCGGGTCTCTCCTACAATGAGCAGTTCTTC. Encoded protein: CASSPHPGLSYNEQFF.

This clonotype was seen ten or more times. V and J are TRBV14 and TRBJ2-3; D call uncertain. The CDR3 is made up of 17 amino acids. The germline V and J ends were trimmed by 0 bases and 2 bases, with 15 bases remaining between them. Germline lookup yields CDR1 SGHDN and CDR2 FVKESK. The CDR3 DNA is TGTGCCAGCAGCCAAGACATAGCAGGACCAGCCACAGATACGCAGTATTTT. As protein: CASSQDIAGPATDTQYF.